What follows describes a single T cell receptor beta chain. Its target is not known. Donors were nominally healthy when sampled, though unrecorded immune exposures were likely. PCR involved 60 Vbeta and 13 Jbeta primers. Some clones are missing from TCRdb's copy, which holds only in-frame ones; the method was immunoSEQ multiplex PCR. The sample gives 150,000 to 200,000 clones, around 80% of which show up once; about 5% is in the top ten. These data belong to a study of cytomegalovirus exposure and HLA in healthy donors. Study summary: Roughly 180 million T cells yielded 90 million to 130 million unique TCR beta sequences, as an earlier analysis found.

Study-level findings and limits: Being indistinguishable, some V segments were excluded, TRBV6-2 and TRBV6-3 among them.

The CDR3 loop spans 15 amino acids. With 6 bases clipped from V and 4 bases from J, the junction kept 9 bases outside the gene matches. CDR1 SNHLY and CDR2 FYNNEI come from the germline V gene. V gene TRBV2 combines with J gene TRBJ1-5, with 7 nucleotides matching TRBD1. The sequencing sample was made of PBMCs. The sequence was collected from a woman aged 45-65 years in good health and CMV-seropositive. In DNA, the CDR3 is TGTGCCAGCAGACCGGAAAGGGGGCGAAATCAGCCCCAGCATTTT. Residues: CASRPERGRNQPQHF.